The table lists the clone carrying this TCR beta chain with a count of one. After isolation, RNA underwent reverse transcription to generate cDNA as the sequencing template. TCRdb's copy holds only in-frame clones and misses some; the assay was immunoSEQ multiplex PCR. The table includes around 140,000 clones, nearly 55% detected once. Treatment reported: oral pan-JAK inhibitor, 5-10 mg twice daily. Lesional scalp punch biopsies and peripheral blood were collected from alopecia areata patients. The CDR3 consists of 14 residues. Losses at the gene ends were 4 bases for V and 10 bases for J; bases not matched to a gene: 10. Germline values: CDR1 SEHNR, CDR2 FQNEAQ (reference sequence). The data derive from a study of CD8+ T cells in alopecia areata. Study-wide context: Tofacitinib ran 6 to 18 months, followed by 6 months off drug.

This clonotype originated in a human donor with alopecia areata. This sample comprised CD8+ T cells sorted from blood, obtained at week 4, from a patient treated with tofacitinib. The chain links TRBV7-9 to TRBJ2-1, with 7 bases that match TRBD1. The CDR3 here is CASSSYPTGNEQFF. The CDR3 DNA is TGTGCCAGCAGCTCCTACCCGACAGGGAACGAGCAGTTCTTC.